The clone carrying this T cell receptor (beta chain) was found once. Clones were read by immunoSEQ multiplex PCR, and TCRdb kept only the in-frame ones, dropping some. Of over 55,000 clones in the sample, about 90% were seen once. This sample is part of a study of T cell changes during pregnancy in multiple sclerosis. The CDR3 contains 15 residues. Germline V CDR1 and CDR2: SGHKS, YYEKEE (reference sequence). V gave up 0 bases and J gave up 2 bases, with 12 bases separating them. The rearrangement links TRBV5-5 to TRBJ2-7, with a weak D call TRBD2 (6 bases). The receptor's source is a female donor in good health, enrolled as a control in a pregnancy study. The sample was peripheral blood, taken after pregnancy. The CDR3 here is CASSLVLLAPYEQYF. The CDR3 DNA reads TGTGCCAGCAGCTTGGTGCTACTAGCCCCCTACGAGCAGTACTTC.